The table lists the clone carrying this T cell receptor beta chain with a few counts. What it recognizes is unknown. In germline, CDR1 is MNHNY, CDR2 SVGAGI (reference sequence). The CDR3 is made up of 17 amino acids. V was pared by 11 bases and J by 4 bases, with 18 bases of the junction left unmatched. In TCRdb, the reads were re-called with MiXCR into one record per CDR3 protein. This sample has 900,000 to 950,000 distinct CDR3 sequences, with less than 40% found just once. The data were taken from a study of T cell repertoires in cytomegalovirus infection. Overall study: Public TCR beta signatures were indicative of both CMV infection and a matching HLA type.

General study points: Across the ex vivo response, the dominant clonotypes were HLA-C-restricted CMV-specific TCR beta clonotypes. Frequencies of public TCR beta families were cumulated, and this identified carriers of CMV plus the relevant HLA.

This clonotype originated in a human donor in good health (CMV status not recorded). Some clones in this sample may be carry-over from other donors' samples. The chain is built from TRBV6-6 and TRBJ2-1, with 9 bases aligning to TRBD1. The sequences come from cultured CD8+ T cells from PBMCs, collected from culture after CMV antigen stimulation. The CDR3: CAAKGEGGTGSYNEQFF. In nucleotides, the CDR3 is TGTGCCGCGAAGGGGGAGGGAGGGACAGGGTCTTACAATGAGCAGTTCTTC.